Listed here are 30 T cell receptor beta chains from one sample, sequenced in a study of T cell repertoires in cytomegalovirus infection. TCRdb passed the reads through MiXCR, listing each CDR3 protein once. The table includes around 490,000 distinct CDR3 sequences, roughly 29% detected once. Source material: PBMCs. Receptor source: a human donor in good health (CMV status not recorded). Some clones in this sample may be carry-over from other donors' samples.

The rearrangement links TRBV10-3 to TRBJ1-3; no clear D. V dropped 6 bases and J dropped 0 bases, with 24 bases sitting between them. CDR3 length equals 19 residues. From germline, CDR1 is ENHRY and CDR2 SYGVKD. CDR3 amino acids: CAISPKQNTDRHSGNTIYF. CDR3 sequence (DNA): TGTGCCATCAGCCCCAAACAAAATACGGACCGACACTCTGGAAACACCATATATTTT.

This clonotype was seen at least ten times. This chain connects TRBV6-2 or TRBV6-3 to TRBJ2-7, with 12 nucleotides matching TRBD2. The CDR3 is made up of 14 amino acids. V shed 8 bases and J 3 bases; nucleotides not matched to a gene: 5. Germline V lookup: CDR1 MNHEY, CDR2 SVGEGT. The CDR3 region has the DNA TGTGCCAGCGGTGGGACTAGCGGGTTCTACGAGCAGTACTTC. Translated: CASGGTSGFYEQYF.

This clonotype was recorded at least ten times. The chain combines TRBV28 with TRBJ1-2; D is perhaps TRBD1 (6 bases). Germline assignment: CDR1 MDHEN and CDR2 SYDVKM. This CDR3 comprises 14 residues. The V end lost 6 bases, the J end lost 4 bases, and 15 bases lay between the germline ends. The CDR3 spells CASSLGGQAYGYTF. The CDR3 region has the DNA TGTGCCAGCAGCTTAGGGGGACAAGCCTATGGCTACACCTTC.

This clonotype was recorded a few times. V gene TRBV24-1 combines with J gene TRBJ2-5; D unclear. The V end lost 4 bases, the J end lost 5 bases, and 10 bases lay between the germline ends. Germline-derived CDR1 and CDR2 are KGHDR and SFDVKD. This CDR3 has 13 amino acids. CDR3 amino acids: CATSESFKETQYF. CDR3 sequence (DNA): TGTGCCACCAGTGAGTCGTTCAAGGAGACCCAGTACTTC.

The chain uses TRBV11-2 and TRBJ1-3; D not certain. Germline V gene lookup returns CDR1 SGHAT and CDR2 FQNNGV. This CDR3 has 14 amino acids. V was trimmed by 5 bases and J by 1 base, leaving 9 bases between them. CDR3 residues: CASSRRISGNTIYF. In nucleotides, the CDR3 is TGTGCCAGCAGCCGACGGATTTCTGGAAACACCATATATTTT.

This clonotype was detected ten times or more. V is TRBV12-3 or TRBV12-4 and J is TRBJ1-1; TRBD1 is a possible D gene (5 bases). This CDR3 is 15 amino acids long. V was cut by 5 bases and J by 0 bases, with 13 bases left in between. The CDR3 region is CASSPTGRLNTEAFF. CDR3 DNA sequence: TGTGCCAGCAGTCCCACGGGGCGTTTGAACACTGAAGCTTTCTTT.

This clonotype has only a few counts. The chain couples TRBV19 to TRBJ2-2; D is unresolved. V was cut by 7 bases and J by 0 bases, with 15 bases left in between. This CDR3 contains 16 residues. CDR1 and CDR2 from the germline V gene are LNHDA and SQIVND (reference sequence). CDR3: CASTGSYEANTGELFF. In DNA form, the CDR3 reads TGTGCCAGTACTGGATCCTACGAGGCGAACACCGGGGAGCTGTTTTTT.

The V call is TRBV6-5, the J call TRBJ2-2, with 8 bases lining up with TRBD1. Germline CDR1 MNHEY, CDR2 SVGAGI. V dropped 7 bases and J dropped 4; count of bases not matched to a gene: 2. The CDR3 is 13 residues long. The CDR3 nucleotides read TGTGCCAGCACAGGGGGCGGCACCGGGGAGCTGTTTTTT. Protein sequence: CASTGGGTGELFF.

The chain has TRBV19 and TRBJ1-5; D not certain. Trimming removed 10 bases from V and 3 bases from J, with 7 bases in between. This CDR3 spans 11 amino acids. Germline V gene data show CDR1 as LNHDA and CDR2 as SQIVND (reference sequence). The CDR3: CATQPNQPQHF. The CDR3 bases are TGTGCCACACAGCCCAATCAGCCCCAGCATTTT.

This clonotype occurred many times. The CDR3 protein is CATGLGENYEQYF. DNA of the CDR3: TGTGCCACCGGTCTGGGGGAGAACTACGAGCAGTACTTC. The chain joins TRBV6-1 to TRBJ2-7, with D possibly called TRBD1 or TRBD2 (5 bases each). Germline V gives CDR1 MNHNS, CDR2 SASEGT. Trimming pared 10 bases from V and 3 bases from J, leaving 16 bases between. There are 13 residues in the CDR3.

CDR3 in amino acids: CSAGSTVADTQYF. CDR3 nucleotides: TGCAGTGCCGGGTCCACGGTCGCAGATACGCAGTATTTT. The chain employs TRBV20-1 and TRBJ2-3, with unresolved D. The CDR3 is 13 residues long. Trimming stripped 6 bases from V and 4 bases from J, with 14 bases between. Germline assignment: CDR1 DFQATT and CDR2 SNEGSKA (reference sequence).

This clonotype occurred a few times. V usage is TRBV6-2 or TRBV6-3 and J usage is TRBJ1-5, with 10 nucleotides matching TRBD1. The CDR3 is made up of 15 amino acids. Germline CDR1 MNHEY, CDR2 SVGEGT. J lost 0 bases, V lost 8 bases, and 4 bases had no gene match. The CDR3 loop reads CASQRTGGSNQPQHF. In DNA, the CDR3 is TGTGCCAGCCAACGGACAGGGGGTAGCAATCAGCCCCAGCATTTT.

Only a few counts were recorded for this clonotype. The J gene is TRBJ2-3, the V gene TRBV20-1; 11 bases fit TRBD2. V lost 3 bases to trimming and J lost 3 bases; unmatched junction nucleotides: 8. The CDR3 spans 16 residues. CDR1 and CDR2 from the germline V gene are DFQATT and SNEGSKA (reference sequence). The CDR3 nucleotides are TGCAGTGCTAGTACCCGACTAGCGGGAACGACAGATACGCAGTATTTT. Its translation: CSASTRLAGTTDTQYF.

J is TRBJ2-7 and V is TRBV6-2 or TRBV6-3, with 10 bases aligning to TRBD1. J lost 2 bases, V lost 6 bases, and 7 bases had no gene match. This CDR3 region has 15 residues. CDR1 and CDR2 from the germline V gene are MNHEY and SVGEGT. The CDR3 DNA sequence: TGTGCCAGCAGCTCTGGGACAGGGGAAACCTACGAGCAGTACTTC. It codes for CASSSGTGETYEQYF.

The chain is built from TRBV7-2 and TRBJ2-7, with 8 bases fitting TRBD1. Germline CDR1 is SGHTA and CDR2 is FQGNSA. The CDR3 is made up of 13 amino acids. CDR3 residues: CASSYPGGLEQYV. The CDR3 nucleotides are TGTGCCAGCAGCTACCCAGGGGGCCTCGAGCAGTACGTT.

The V gene is TRBV30, the J gene TRBJ1-1; maybe TRBD1 (5 bases). The CDR3 extends over 13 amino acids. Germline lookup yields CDR1 GTSNPN and CDR2 SVGIG (reference sequence). V was trimmed by 1 base and J by 8 bases, leaving 14 bases between them. Here the CDR3 DNA reads TGTGCCTGGAGTGCGGGGGACGGGAGAGAAGCTTTCTTT. It specifies CAWSAGDGREAFF.

The chain is built from TRBV2 and TRBJ2-1, with TRBD2 matching over 8 bases. CDR1 is SNHLY and CDR2 is FYNNEI in the germline V gene. Losses at the gene ends were 3 bases for V and 5 bases for J; bases not matched to a gene: 9. The CDR3 consists of 16 residues. In DNA form, the CDR3 reads TGTGCCAGCAGTGACTTGGGACTAGTCCCGAACAATGAGCAGTTCTTC. Its protein product is CASSDLGLVPNNEQFF.

This clonotype was found a few times. This chain connects TRBV19 to TRBJ2-1; weak D call: TRBD1 (5 bases). Trimming pared 7 bases from V and 9 bases from J, leaving 13 bases between. In germline, CDR1 is LNHDA, CDR2 SQIVND (reference sequence). The CDR3 has 12 residues. The CDR3 region has the DNA TGTGCCAGTACTCATGGACATTTTGAGCAGTTCTTC. It codes for CASTHGHFEQFF.

This clonotype was detected many times. The CDR3, as DNA: TGTGCCAGCAGCTCCAGACTAGAGCGACGGTTGGATACGCAGTATTTT. Translated, it gives CASSSRLERRLDTQYF. The gene calls are TRBV7-8 and TRBJ2-3; D may be TRBD2 (6 bases). Trimming cost V 4 bases and J 6 bases, with 20 bases left between them. CDR1 and CDR2 (germline): SGHVS, FQNEAQ. This CDR3 has 16 residues.

This clonotype came up many times. This sequence joins TRBV12-3 or TRBV12-4 and TRBJ1-1; possible D gene TRBD1, 5 bases. The CDR3 is made up of 12 amino acids. V dropped 5 bases and J dropped 5 bases, with 9 bases sitting between them. Written as DNA, the CDR3 is TGTGCCAGCAGTCCCGGGGGTACTGAAGCTTTCTTT. This codes for CASSPGGTEAFF.

The chain couples TRBV4-3 to TRBJ2-3; TRBD2 is a possible D gene (5 bases). V shed 3 bases and J shed 3 bases, with 7 bases lying between them. CDR1 and CDR2 from the germline V gene are LGHNA and YSLEER. The CDR3 extends over 13 amino acids. CDR3 loop: CASSQGVTDTQYF. CDR3 nucleotides: TGCGCCAGCAGCCAGGGAGTAACAGATACGCAGTATTTT.

Worth noting for this clonotype: Sequence at one end of the junction differs from germline and may be a read error. The chain is built from TRBV2 and TRBJ1-5, with D perhaps matching TRBD1 (6 bases). The CDR3 spans 15 residues. Germline values: CDR1 SNHLY, CDR2 FYNNEI. CDR3 DNA sequence: TGTGCTAGCACCCCGGGCCCCTTAAGGGGGCAGCCCCAGCATTTT. This codes for CASTPGPLRGQPQHF.

There are a few counts of this clonotype. The chain links TRBV20-1 to TRBJ2-3; D gene uncertain. Germline V lookup: CDR1 DFQATT, CDR2 SNEGSKA (reference sequence). The CDR3 contains 13 residues. Trimming stripped 5 bases from V and 5 bases from J, with 14 bases between. The CDR3: CSASTPGGDTQYF. In DNA form, the CDR3 reads TGCAGTGCTTCGACCCCGGGTGGAGATACGCAGTATTTT.

Only one count was recorded for this clonotype. The chain carries TRBV5-6 and TRBJ1-3, with D perhaps TRBD1 (5 bases). V was clipped by 2 bases and J by 4 bases, with 16 bases between them. The CDR3 is 16 amino acids. The germline V gene has CDR1 SGHDT and CDR2 YYEEEE. As DNA, the CDR3 is TGTGCCAGCAGCTTTCGGGGGAGGGGATCCGGAAACACCATATATTTT. This encodes CASSFRGRGSGNTIYF.

This sequence joins TRBV7-6 and TRBJ2-6, with D unclear. This CDR3 has 17 residues. Trimming removed 5 bases from V and 0 bases from J, with 14 bases in between. CDR1 is SGHVS and CDR2 is FNYEAQ in the germline V gene. The CDR3 DNA is TGTGCCAGCAGCCCCGGCGGCACCAACTCTGGGGCCAACGTCCTGACTTTC. It yields the protein CASSPGGTNSGANVLTF. The variable domain in full, completed from reference TRBV7-6 and TRBJ2-6, reads GAGVSQSPRYKVTKRGQDVALRCDPISGHVSLYWYRQALGQGPEFLTYFNYEAQQDKSGLPNDRFSAERPEGSISTLTIQRTEQRDSAMYRCASSPGGTNSGANVLTFGAGSRLTVL.

CDR3 in DNA: TGTGCCATCAGTGATCCCACCAACACCGGGGAGCTGTTTTTT. Translated: CAISDPTNTGELFF. V gene TRBV10-3 combines with J gene TRBJ2-2; D remains unclear. Germline V lookup: CDR1 ENHRY, CDR2 SYGVKD. The CDR3 length is 14 residues. Trimming took off 3 bases at V and 2 bases at J, with 7 bases between the two ends.

The CDR3 DNA reads as TGTGCCAGCAGCCCTTACAGGGAGAATTCACCCCTCCACTTT. Its protein is CASSPYRENSPLHF. The V and J genes are TRBV7-8 and TRBJ1-6; D is possibly TRBD1 (6 bases). The germline V gene has CDR1 SGHVS and CDR2 FQNEAQ. The CDR3 length is 14 residues. Trimming took 5 bases from V and 7 from J, leaving 12 bases between them.

V is TRBV7-2 and J is TRBJ1-5, with D tentatively TRBD1 (5 bases). Germline lookup yields CDR1 SGHTA and CDR2 FQGNSA. The V end was cut by 2 bases, the J end by 4 bases, with 9 bases between. The CDR3 is 14 residues long. The CDR3 bases are TGTGCCAGCAGCTTATCGGCAGGGAATCAGCCCCAGCATTTT. Translating gives CASSLSAGNQPQHF. Looking up the rest from reference TRBV7-2 and TRBJ1-5 gives the full variable domain: GAGVSQSPSNKVTEKGKDVELRCDPISGHTALYWYRQSLGQGLEFLIYFQGNSAPDKSGLPSDRFSAERTGGSVSTLTIQRTQQEDSAVYLCASSLSAGNQPQHFGDGTRLSIL.

The V call is TRBV2, the J call TRBJ2-1, with 7 bases identical to TRBD2. CDR1 and CDR2 (germline): SNHLY, FYNNEI. The CDR3 spans 16 residues. Unmatched junction bases numbered 6, after V lost 4 bases and J lost 0 bases. CDR3 loop: CASSVASGLSYNEQFF. The CDR3 coding sequence is TGTGCCAGCAGTGTCGCTAGCGGTCTCTCCTACAATGAGCAGTTCTTC.

This clonotype was observed a handful of times. This chain joins TRBV7-8 and TRBJ2-5; weak D call: TRBD1 (6 bases). Germline lookup yields CDR1 SGHVS and CDR2 FQNEAQ. Trimming took 5 bases from V and 5 from J, leaving 18 bases between them. This CDR3 spans 15 amino acids. CDR3 in DNA: TGTGCCAGCAGCCCCTACAGGGCCACTGGGGAGACCCAGTACTTC. Translating gives CASSPYRATGETQYF.